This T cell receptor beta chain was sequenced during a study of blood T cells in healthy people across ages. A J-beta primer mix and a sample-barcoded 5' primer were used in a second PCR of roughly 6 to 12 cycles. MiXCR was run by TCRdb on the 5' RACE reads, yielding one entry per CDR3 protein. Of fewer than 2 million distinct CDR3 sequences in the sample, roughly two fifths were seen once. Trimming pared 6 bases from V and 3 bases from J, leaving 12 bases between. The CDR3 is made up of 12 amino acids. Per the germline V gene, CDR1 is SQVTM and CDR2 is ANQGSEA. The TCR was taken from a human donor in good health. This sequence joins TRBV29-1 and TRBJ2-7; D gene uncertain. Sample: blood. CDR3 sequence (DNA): TGCAGCGTCGGAATTCTAGGCTACGAGCAGTACTTC. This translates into CSVGILGYEQYF.